This T cell receptor (beta chain) was sequenced during a study of shared clonotypes between healthy human individuals. Overall study results and limits: Only blood samples were collected, and tissue repertoires likely differ.

CD4+ cell separation produced CD45RA+ naive and CD45RA-negative memory subsets. With 4 bases removed from V and 5 bases from J, the gap between germline ends came to 12 bases. This CDR3 is built from 13 residues. Germline lookup yields CDR1 SEHNR and CDR2 FQNEAQ (reference sequence). Concerning this clone itself: Its target is unknown.

Authors' processing steps: ImmunoSEQ output lacked quality scores and full-length reads, limiting matched filtering. Repertoires were generated with immunoSEQ multiplex PCR, while TCRdb's copy carries only in-frame clones and drops some. D and trimming were read from the DNA, whereas the V and J calls and clone size are those reported in that table. Altogether millions of clones are present, approximately 95% being singletons, with the ten largest covering 0.1% to 0.15%. The source material was naive CD4+ T cells sorted from blood. Stated subset: CD45RA+ positively selected. The sequence derives from a man aged 18 to 35 in good health. The chain combines TRBV7-9 with TRBJ2-7; a possible D gene is TRBD1 (5 bases). DNA for the CDR3: TGTGCCAGCAGCTCCATAAGGGGTAACGAGCAGTACTTC. Protein: CASSSIRGNEQYF. Filled out from reference TRBV7-9 and TRBJ2-7, the complete variable domain reads DTGVSQNPRHKITKRGQNVTFRCDPISEHNRLYWYRQTLGQGPEFLTYFQNEAQLEKSRLLSDRFSAERPKGSFSTLEIQRTEQGDSAMYLCASSSIRGNEQYFGPGTRLTVT.